This T cell receptor (beta chain) came from a study of blood T cell repertoires in COVID-19. Study-wide background: PBMCs, B-cell-depleted T cells, or T cells were the source of the cDNA or gDNA that made up the material.

Cohorts were determined from participant-reported clinical history. Trimming at V came to 5 bases and at J to 1 base, leaving 7 bases not matched to a gene. The CDR3 length is 15 residues. CDR1 and CDR2 from the germline V gene are MDHEN and SYDVKM. As originally analysed: Estimated nucleated cell counts came from reference gene primer amplification. Assay: immunoSEQ multiplex PCR; the TCRdb copy retains only in-frame clones and omits some. The V and J calls and clone size were taken over from that table, and D and trimming were inferred from the DNA. The sample gives 180,000 or so clones, around four fifths of which show up once; roughly 4% is in the top ten.

The source material was PBMCs or T cells enriched from blood (not recorded which). The clonotype was recovered from a woman between 45 and 65 years old in a cohort exposed to, infected with or recovered from COVID-19 (not recorded which). The chain is built from TRBV28 and TRBJ1-1; 7 bases align to TRBD1. CDR3 loop: CASSRLDRRNTEAFF. The CDR3 DNA sequence: TGTGCCAGCAGTAGACTGGACAGGCGGAACACTGAAGCTTTCTTT. Supplemented by reference TRBV28 and TRBJ1-1, the full variable domain reads DVKVTQSSRYLVKRTGEKVFLECVQDMDHENMFWYRQDPGLGLRLIYFSYDVKMKEKGDIPEGYSVSREKKERFSLILESASTNQTSMYLCASSRLDRRNTEAFFGQGTRLTVV.